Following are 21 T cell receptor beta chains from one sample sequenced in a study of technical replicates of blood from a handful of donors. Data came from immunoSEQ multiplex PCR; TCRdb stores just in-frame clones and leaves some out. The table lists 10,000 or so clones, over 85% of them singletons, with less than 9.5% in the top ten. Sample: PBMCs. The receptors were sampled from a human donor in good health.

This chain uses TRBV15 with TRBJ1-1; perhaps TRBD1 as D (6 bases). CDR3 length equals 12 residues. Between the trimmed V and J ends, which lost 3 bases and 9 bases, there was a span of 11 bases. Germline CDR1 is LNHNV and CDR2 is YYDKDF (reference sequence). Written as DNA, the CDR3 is TGTGCCACCAGCAGGGATACAGGGAAAGCTTTCTTT. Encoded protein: CATSRDTGKAFF. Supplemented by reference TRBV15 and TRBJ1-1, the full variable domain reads DAMVIQNPRYQVTQFGKPVTLSCSQTLNHNVMYWYQQKSSQAPKLLFHYYDKDFNNEADTPDNFQSRRPNTSFCFLDIRSPGLGDTAMYLCATSRDTGKAFFGQGTRLTVV.

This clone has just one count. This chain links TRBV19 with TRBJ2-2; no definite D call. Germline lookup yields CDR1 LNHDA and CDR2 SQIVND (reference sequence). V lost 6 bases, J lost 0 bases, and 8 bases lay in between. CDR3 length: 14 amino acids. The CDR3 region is CASRSRPNTGELFF. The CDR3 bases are TGTGCCAGTAGGTCGCGGCCGAACACCGGGGAGCTGTTTTTT. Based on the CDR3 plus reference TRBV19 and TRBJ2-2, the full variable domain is DGGITQSPKYLFRKEGQNVTLSCEQNLNHDAMYWYRQDPGQGLRLIYYSQIVNDFQKGDIAEGYSVSREKKESFPLTVTSAQKNPTAFYLCASRSRPNTGELFFGEGSRLTVL.

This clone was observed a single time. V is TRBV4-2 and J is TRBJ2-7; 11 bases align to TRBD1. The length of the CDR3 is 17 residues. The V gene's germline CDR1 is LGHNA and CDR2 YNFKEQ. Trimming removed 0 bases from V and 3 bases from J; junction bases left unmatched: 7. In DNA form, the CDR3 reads TGTGCCAGCAGCCAAGACCTAAGGACAGGGGGCTTCTACGAGCAGTACTTC. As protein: CASSQDLRTGGFYEQYF.

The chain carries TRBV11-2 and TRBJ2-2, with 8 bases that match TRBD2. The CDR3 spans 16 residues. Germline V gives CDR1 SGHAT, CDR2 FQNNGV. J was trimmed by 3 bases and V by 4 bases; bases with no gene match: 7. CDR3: CASSYGLAGYTGELFF. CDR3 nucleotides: TGTGCCAGCAGCTACGGTCTAGCGGGCTACACCGGGGAGCTGTTTTTT.

The CDR3 nucleotides read TGTGCCAGCGTGGGGCTAGCGAGAGATACGCAGTATTTT. As protein: CASVGLARDTQYF. The chain employs TRBV2 and TRBJ2-3, with D possibly matching TRBD2 (6 bases). The germline gives CDR1 SNHLY, CDR2 FYNNEI. Trimming stripped 8 bases from V and 5 bases from J, with 14 bases between. There are 13 residues in the CDR3.

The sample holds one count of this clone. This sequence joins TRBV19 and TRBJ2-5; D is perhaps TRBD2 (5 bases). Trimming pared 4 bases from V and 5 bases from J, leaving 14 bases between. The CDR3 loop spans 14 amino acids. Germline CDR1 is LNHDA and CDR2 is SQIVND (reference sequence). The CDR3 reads CASSTGSAWETQYF. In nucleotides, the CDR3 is TGTGCCAGTAGTACGGGATCAGCTTGGGAGACCCAGTACTTC.

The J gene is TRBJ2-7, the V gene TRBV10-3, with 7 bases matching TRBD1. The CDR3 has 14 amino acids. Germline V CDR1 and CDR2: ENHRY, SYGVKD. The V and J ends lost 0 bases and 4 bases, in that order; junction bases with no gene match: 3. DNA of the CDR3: TGTGCCATCAGTGAGTCAGGGGGCGGGTACGAGCAGTACTTC. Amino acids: CAISESGGGYEQYF.

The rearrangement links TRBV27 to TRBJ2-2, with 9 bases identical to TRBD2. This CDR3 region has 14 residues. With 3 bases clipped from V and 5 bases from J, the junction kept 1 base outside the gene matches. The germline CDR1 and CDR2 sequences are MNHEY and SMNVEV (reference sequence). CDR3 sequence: CASSLSGRTGELFF. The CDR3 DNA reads TGTGCCAGCAGTTTGAGCGGGAGGACCGGGGAGCTGTTTTTT.

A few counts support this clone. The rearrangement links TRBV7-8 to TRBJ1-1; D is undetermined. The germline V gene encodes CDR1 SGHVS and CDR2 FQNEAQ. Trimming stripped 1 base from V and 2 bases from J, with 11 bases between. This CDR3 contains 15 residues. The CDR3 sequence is CASSLVEGINTEAFF. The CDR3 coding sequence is TGTGCCAGCAGCTTAGTGGAGGGAATCAACACTGAAGCTTTCTTT.

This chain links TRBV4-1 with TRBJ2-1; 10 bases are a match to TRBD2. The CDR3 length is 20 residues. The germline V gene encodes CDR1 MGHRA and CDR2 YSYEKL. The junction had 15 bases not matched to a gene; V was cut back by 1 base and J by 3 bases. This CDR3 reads CASSQAVSASGSRVYNEQFF. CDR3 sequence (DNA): TGCGCCAGCAGCCAAGCAGTTTCTGCTAGCGGGAGTCGGGTCTACAATGAGCAGTTCTTC.

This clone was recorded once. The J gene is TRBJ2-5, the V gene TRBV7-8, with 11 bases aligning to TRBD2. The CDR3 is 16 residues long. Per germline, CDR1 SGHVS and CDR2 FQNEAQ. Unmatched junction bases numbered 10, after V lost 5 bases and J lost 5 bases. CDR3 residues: CASSAGASGRSETQYF. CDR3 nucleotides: TGTGCCAGCAGCGCCGGGGCTAGCGGGAGGTCGGAGACCCAGTACTTC.

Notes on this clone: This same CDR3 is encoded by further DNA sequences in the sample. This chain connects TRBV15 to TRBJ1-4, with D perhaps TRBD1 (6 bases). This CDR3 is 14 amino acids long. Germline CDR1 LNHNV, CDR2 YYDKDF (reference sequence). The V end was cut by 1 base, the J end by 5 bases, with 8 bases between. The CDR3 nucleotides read TGTGCCACCAGCAGAGGGCAGGGGAATGAAAAACTGTTTTTT. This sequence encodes CATSRGQGNEKLFF.

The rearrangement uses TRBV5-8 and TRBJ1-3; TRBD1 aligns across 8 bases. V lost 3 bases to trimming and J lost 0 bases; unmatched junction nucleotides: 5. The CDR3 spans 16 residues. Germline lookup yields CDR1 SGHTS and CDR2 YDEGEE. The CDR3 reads CASSSWTGSSGNTIYF. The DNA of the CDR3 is TGTGCCAGCAGCTCGTGGACAGGGAGCTCTGGAAACACCATATATTTT.

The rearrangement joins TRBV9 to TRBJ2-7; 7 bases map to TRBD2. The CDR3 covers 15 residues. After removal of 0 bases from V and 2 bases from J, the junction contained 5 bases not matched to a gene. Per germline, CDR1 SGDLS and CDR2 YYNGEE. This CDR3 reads CASSVGPSGTYEQYF. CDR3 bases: TGTGCCAGCAGCGTAGGGCCTAGCGGTACCTACGAGCAGTACTTC.

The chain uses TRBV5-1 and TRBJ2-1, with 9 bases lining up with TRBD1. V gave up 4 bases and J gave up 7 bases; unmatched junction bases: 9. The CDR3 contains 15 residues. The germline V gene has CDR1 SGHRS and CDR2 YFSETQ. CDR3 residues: CASSTSPGTGNEQFF. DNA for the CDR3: TGCGCCAGCAGCACCAGTCCTGGGACAGGGAATGAGCAGTTCTTC.

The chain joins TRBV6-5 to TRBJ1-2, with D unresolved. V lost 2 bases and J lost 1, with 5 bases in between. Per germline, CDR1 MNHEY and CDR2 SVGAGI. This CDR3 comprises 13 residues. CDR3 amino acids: CASSYGHNYGYTF. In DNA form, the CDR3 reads TGTGCCAGCAGTTACGGCCATAACTATGGCTACACCTTC.

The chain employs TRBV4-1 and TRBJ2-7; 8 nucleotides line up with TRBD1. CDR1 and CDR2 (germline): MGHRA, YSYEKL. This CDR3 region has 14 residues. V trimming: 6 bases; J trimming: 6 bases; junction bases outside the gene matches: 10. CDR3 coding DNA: TGCGCCAGCAGTCGGGACAGGTTGGTGTTCGAGCAGTACTTC. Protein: CASSRDRLVFEQYF.

CDR3 DNA sequence: TGTGCCAGCAGTGTTATGAGATCCTACGAGCAGTACTTC. Translated: CASSVMRSYEQYF. V is TRBV6-1 and J is TRBJ2-7; D gene ambiguous. The CDR3 consists of 13 residues. V was pared by 4 bases and J by 1 base, with 8 bases between. The germline gives CDR1 MNHNS, CDR2 SASEGT.

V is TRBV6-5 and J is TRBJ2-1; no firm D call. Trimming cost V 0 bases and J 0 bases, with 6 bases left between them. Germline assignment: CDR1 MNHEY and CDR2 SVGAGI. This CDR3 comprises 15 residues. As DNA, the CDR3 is TGTGCCAGCAGTTACTCTCATAGCTCCTACAATGAGCAGTTCTTC. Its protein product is CASSYSHSSYNEQFF.

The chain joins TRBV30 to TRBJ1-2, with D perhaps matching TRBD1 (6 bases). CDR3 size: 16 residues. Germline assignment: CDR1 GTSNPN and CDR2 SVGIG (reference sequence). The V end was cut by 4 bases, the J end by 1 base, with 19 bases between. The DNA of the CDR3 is TGTGCCTGGACCAAGGGGGGGACGCTGGGTAACTATGGCTACACCTTC. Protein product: CAWTKGGTLGNYGYTF.

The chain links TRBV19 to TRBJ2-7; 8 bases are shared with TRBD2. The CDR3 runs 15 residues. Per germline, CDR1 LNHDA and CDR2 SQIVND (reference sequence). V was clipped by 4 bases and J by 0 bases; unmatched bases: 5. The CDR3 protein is CASSTYGTSSYEQYF. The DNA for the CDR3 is TGTGCCAGTAGTACCTACGGGACTAGCTCCTACGAGCAGTACTTC. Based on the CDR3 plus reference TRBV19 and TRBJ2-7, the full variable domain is DGGITQSPKYLFRKEGQNVTLSCEQNLNHDAMYWYRQDPGQGLRLIYYSQIVNDFQKGDIAEGYSVSREKKESFPLTVTSAQKNPTAFYLCASSTYGTSSYEQYFGPGTRLTVT.